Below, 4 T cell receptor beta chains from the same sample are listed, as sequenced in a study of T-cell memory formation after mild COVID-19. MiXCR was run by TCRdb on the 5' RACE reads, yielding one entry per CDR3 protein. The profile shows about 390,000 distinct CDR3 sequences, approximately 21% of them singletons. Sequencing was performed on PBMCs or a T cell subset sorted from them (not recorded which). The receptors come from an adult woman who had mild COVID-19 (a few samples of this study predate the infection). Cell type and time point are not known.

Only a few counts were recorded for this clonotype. The chain's CDR3 is CASSPTGGDSNQPQHF. CDR3 nucleotide sequence: TGTGCCAGCAGTCCAACAGGGGGGGATAGCAATCAGCCCCAGCATTTT. The rearrangement links TRBV6-1 to TRBJ1-5; TRBD1 matches at 8 bases. The CDR3 contains 16 residues. Germline V gives CDR1 MNHNS, CDR2 SASEGT. J lost 0 bases, V lost 5 bases, and 6 bases had no gene match.

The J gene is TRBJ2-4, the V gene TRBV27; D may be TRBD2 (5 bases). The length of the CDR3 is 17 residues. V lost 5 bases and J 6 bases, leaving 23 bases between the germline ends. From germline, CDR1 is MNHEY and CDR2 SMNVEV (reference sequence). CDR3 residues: CASSGEGLPGWPNIQYF. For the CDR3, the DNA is TGTGCCAGCAGTGGGGAAGGTCTCCCGGGGTGGCCAAACATTCAGTACTTC.

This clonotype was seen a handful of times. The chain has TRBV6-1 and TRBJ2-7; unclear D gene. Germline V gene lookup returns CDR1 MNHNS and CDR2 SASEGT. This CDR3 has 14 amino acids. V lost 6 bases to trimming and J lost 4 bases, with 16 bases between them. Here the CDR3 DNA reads TGTGCCAGCAGGGCGACTTTTCTAATTTACGAGCAGTACTTC. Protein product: CASRATFLIYEQYF.

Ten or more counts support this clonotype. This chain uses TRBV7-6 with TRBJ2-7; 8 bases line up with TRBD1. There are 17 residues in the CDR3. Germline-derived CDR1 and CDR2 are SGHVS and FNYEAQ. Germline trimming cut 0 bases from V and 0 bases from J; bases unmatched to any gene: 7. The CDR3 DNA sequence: TGTGCCAGCAGCTTAGCCGACGGGACAGGTAGCTCCTACGAGCAGTACTTC. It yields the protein CASSLADGTGSSYEQYF.